Shown below are 32 T cell receptor beta chains from a single sample sequenced in a study of Ad26.COV2.S vaccination and SARS-CoV-2 variants. Method: immunoSEQ multiplex PCR; TCRdb's copy keeps in-frame clones and lacks some. Here the sample spans 300,000 to 400,000 clones, 80% to 90% being singletons. Indicated treatment: 15 to 20 received Ad26.COV2.S at low or high dose, single or two shots; 5 received placebo; per-sample allocation not given. The samples date from day 63 after the first vaccine or placebo injection. The sequencing here drew on peripheral blood, taken in a trial of Ad26.COV2.S vaccine versus placebo. The receptor set was obtained from a person aged 18-65 years who received the Ad26.COV2.S COVID-19 vaccine or a placebo.

The chain uses TRBV5-4 and TRBJ1-1; possibly TRBD1 for D (5 bases). V lost 3 bases and J 3 bases, leaving 9 bases between the germline ends. The CDR3 extends over 13 amino acids. CDR1 SGHNT and CDR2 YYREEE come from the germline V gene (reference sequence). The CDR3 DNA reads as TGTGCCAGCAGCTGGGGGGGAGACACTGAAGCTTTCTTT. It translates to CASSWGGDTEAFF.

This sequence joins TRBV28 and TRBJ1-1; 8 positions match TRBD1. Germline loops: CDR1 MDHEN, CDR2 SYDVKM. The CDR3 runs to 14 residues. The ends lost 6 bases at V and 7 bases at J; junction bases unmatched: 10. CDR3 region: CASSPDRVSVEAFF. CDR3 bases: TGTGCCAGCAGCCCGGACAGGGTTAGCGTTGAAGCTTTCTTT.

CDR3: CASSLAGGNYNEQFF. In DNA form, the CDR3 reads TGCGCCAGCAGCTTGGCCGGGGGGAACTACAATGAGCAGTTCTTC. V gene TRBV5-1 combines with J gene TRBJ2-1, with 7 bases matching TRBD2. From germline, CDR1 is SGHRS and CDR2 YFSETQ. The CDR3 length is 15 residues. V was pared by 0 bases and J by 3 bases, with 3 bases of the junction left unmatched.

This sequence joins TRBV2 and TRBJ1-5; TRBD1 agrees at 9 bases. CDR1 SNHLY and CDR2 FYNNEI come from the germline V gene. The trim removed 5 bases at V and 1 base at J, leaving 3 bases unmatched. CDR3 length: 15 residues. The CDR3 DNA reads TGTGCCAGCAGTCGAGACAGGGGGAGCAATCAGCCCCAGCATTTT. Its translation is CASSRDRGSNQPQHF.

A single count supports this clone. This chain joins TRBV7-9 and TRBJ2-2, with D tentatively TRBD2 (6 bases). The CDR3 consists of 19 residues. Germline CDR1 is SEHNR and CDR2 is FQNEAQ (reference sequence). V lost 2 bases to trimming and J lost 5 bases, with 24 bases between them. The CDR3 sequence: CASSLPSQSGTSRTGELFF. CDR3 sequence (DNA): TGTGCCAGCAGCTTACCTTCGCAGAGTGGTACTAGCAGAACCGGGGAGCTGTTTTTT.

The chain joins TRBV7-4 to TRBJ2-7; weak D call: TRBD1 (6 bases). The germline V gene encodes CDR1 SGHVT and CDR2 SQSDAQ. The CDR3 consists of 12 residues. V lost 7 bases and J lost 7, with 14 bases in between. Written as DNA, the CDR3 is TGTGCCAGCAAGGTAATAGGGGGTGAGCAGTACTTC. Protein product: CASKVIGGEQYF.

V gene TRBV15 combines with J gene TRBJ1-1, with unresolved D. V was clipped by 3 bases and J by 1 base, with 12 bases between them. Looked up from germline, CDR1 is LNHNV and CDR2 is YYDKDF (reference sequence). The CDR3 is made up of 15 amino acids. The CDR3 DNA follows: TGTGCCACCAGCAGTGATATCCGGCAGAACACTGAAGCTTTCTTT. This translates into CATSSDIRQNTEAFF. Full variable domain (outside the CDR3, taken from reference TRBV15 and TRBJ1-1): DAMVIQNPRYQVTQFGKPVTLSCSQTLNHNVMYWYQQKSSQAPKLLFHYYDKDFNNEADTPDNFQSRRPNTSFCFLDIRSPGLGDTAMYLCATSSDIRQNTEAFFGQGTRLTVV.

The chain uses TRBV5-1 and TRBJ1-1, with TRBD1 matching over 8 bases. V shed 2 bases and J 3 bases; nucleotides not matched to a gene: 6. Germline values: CDR1 SGHRS, CDR2 YFSETQ. CDR3 size: 15 residues. The CDR3 protein is CASSLRTGKDTEAFF. The CDR3 DNA reads as TGCGCCAGCAGCTTAAGGACAGGGAAGGACACTGAAGCTTTCTTT.

This clone has a handful of counts. The rearrangement uses TRBV7-9 and TRBJ1-1; D is uncertain. V shed 1 base and J shed 1 base, with 7 bases lying between them. CDR1 and CDR2 (germline): SEHNR, FQNEAQ (reference sequence). CDR3 length equals 14 residues. CDR3 protein: CASSLGRSNTEAFF. The CDR3 DNA sequence: TGTGCCAGCAGCTTAGGGCGGTCGAACACTGAAGCTTTCTTT.

V usage is TRBV9 and J usage is TRBJ1-5; no definite D call. Germline assignment: CDR1 SGDLS and CDR2 YYNGEE. Trimming cost V 3 bases and J 0 bases, with 7 bases left between them. There are 14 residues in the CDR3. The CDR3 protein is CASSAGHSNQPQHF. Here the CDR3 DNA reads TGTGCCAGCAGCGCGGGCCATAGCAATCAGCCCCAGCATTTT.

The V and J genes are TRBV3-1 (or the pseudogene TRBV3-2) and TRBJ2-7; a weak D match, TRBD1 (6 bases). The ends were cut back, 2 bases at V and 0 bases at J, with 8 bases in the middle. The germline V gene encodes CDR1 LGHDT and CDR2 YNNKEL (reference sequence). The CDR3 has 14 amino acids. The CDR3 bases are TGTGCCAGCAGCCAAAACAGGGTCTCCTACGAGCAGTACTTC. It translates to CASSQNRVSYEQYF.

The chain employs TRBV30 and TRBJ1-1; D uncertain. The germline CDR1 and CDR2 sequences are GTSNPN and SVGIG (reference sequence). Trimming pared 2 bases from V and 0 bases from J, leaving 13 bases between. This CDR3 contains 15 residues. The CDR3 DNA is TGTGCCTGGAGTCGCCAAGTAGGCATGAACACTGAAGCTTTCTTT. It encodes CAWSRQVGMNTEAFF.

J is TRBJ2-1 and V is TRBV14; D call uncertain. V lost 2 bases and J lost 3, with 14 bases in between. The length of the CDR3 is 16 residues. Germline CDR1 reads SGHDN; CDR2 reads FVKESK. The CDR3 sequence is CASSQFFPSFYNEQFF. For the CDR3, the DNA is TGTGCCAGCAGCCAATTCTTCCCCTCTTTCTACAATGAGCAGTTCTTC.

This clone was recorded only once. The genes are TRBV4-2 and TRBJ1-5, with 8 bases identical to TRBD1. Germline assignment: CDR1 LGHNA and CDR2 YNFKEQ. The CDR3 extends over 15 amino acids. The V and J ends lost 1 base and 4 bases, in that order; junction bases with no gene match: 3. The chain's CDR3 is CASSQGTGMNQPQHF. Written as DNA, the CDR3 is TGTGCCAGCAGCCAAGGGACAGGGATGAATCAGCCCCAGCATTTT.

The chain recombines TRBV13 with TRBJ2-5; D unresolved. Per the germline V gene, CDR1 is PRHDT and CDR2 is FYEKMQ (reference sequence). The CDR3 is made up of 13 amino acids. V lost 0 bases to trimming and J lost 4 bases, with 6 bases between them. The CDR3 region has the DNA TGTGCCAGCAGCTTAGGACCAGGAGAGACCCAGTACTTC. The encoded protein is CASSLGPGETQYF. Variable domain in full (rest from reference TRBV13 and TRBJ2-5): AAGVIQSPRHLIKEKRETATLKCYPIPRHDTVYWYQQGPGQDPQFLISFYEKMQSDKGSIPDRFSAQQFSDYHSELNMSSLELGDSALYFCASSLGPGETQYFGPGTRLLVL.

This chain connects TRBV9 to TRBJ2-7; D uncertain. Germline lookup yields CDR1 SGDLS and CDR2 YYNGEE. Trimming removed 4 bases at V and 3 bases at J, with 14 bases between. CDR3 length: 14 amino acids. CDR3 region: CASSPRGSFYEQYF. CDR3 coding DNA: TGTGCCAGCAGCCCCCGAGGCAGTTTCTACGAGCAGTACTTC. The whole variable domain, remainder taken from reference TRBV9 and TRBJ2-7, is DSGVTQTPKHLITATGQRVTLRCSPRSGDLSVYWYQQSLDQGLQFLIQYYNGEERAKGNILERFSAQQFPDLHSELNLSSLELGDSALYFCASSPRGSFYEQYFGPGTRLTVT.

V is TRBV4-1 and J is TRBJ1-1; weak D call: TRBD1 (6 bases). V was shortened by 2 bases and J by 1 base, with 11 bases between the two germline ends. This CDR3 comprises 15 residues. The germline gives CDR1 MGHRA, CDR2 YSYEKL. CDR3 nucleotides: TGCGCCAGCAGCCAACAGTGGACAGCGAACACTGAAGCTTTCTTT. Translated: CASSQQWTANTEAFF.

The rearrangement uses TRBV28 and TRBJ2-1; 7 bases agree with TRBD2. V lost 11 bases and J lost 0; bases outside the gene matches: 7. CDR3 length: 14 residues. Germline V gene lookup returns CDR1 MDHEN and CDR2 SYDVKM. CDR3 nucleotides: TGTGCCTGGCGGGAGAGAAGCTCCTACAATGAGCAGTTCTTC. Translating it yields CAWRERSSYNEQFF.

The chain couples TRBV7-8 to TRBJ2-1; possibly TRBD1 for D (5 bases). The CDR3 length is 16 residues. V gave up 0 bases and J gave up 4 bases, with 13 bases separating them. The V gene's germline CDR1 is SGHVS and CDR2 FQNEAQ. CDR3 residues: CASSLAGIGAYNEQFF. The CDR3 region has the DNA TGTGCCAGCAGCTTAGCGGGAATTGGGGCTTACAATGAGCAGTTCTTC.

This clone showed up just a few times. The chain carries TRBV20-1 and TRBJ1-5, with 11 bases that match TRBD1. Germline V lookup: CDR1 DFQATT, CDR2 SNEGSKA (reference sequence). This CDR3 region has 15 residues. V trimming: 3 bases; J trimming: 10 bases; junction bases outside the gene matches: 11. The CDR3 nucleotides are TGCAGTGCTAGTGGTCCGGGACAGGGGGACAATCCCCAGCATTTT. Encoded protein: CSASGPGQGDNPQHF.

This rearrangement joins TRBV6-2 or TRBV6-3 to TRBJ2-1; D gene uncertain. This CDR3 is 12 amino acids long. The germline V gene has CDR1 MNHEY and CDR2 SVGEGT. V lost 2 bases, J lost 10 bases, and 9 bases lay in between. CDR3 DNA: TGTGCCAGCAGTTACCTCCTACAGGAGCAGTTCTTC. It specifies CASSYLLQEQFF.

The V call is TRBV25-1, the J call TRBJ2-7; D remains unclear. Trimming took 1 base from V and 7 from J, leaving 11 bases between them. Germline values: CDR1 MGHDK, CDR2 SYGVNS. CDR3 length equals 13 residues. CDR3 DNA: TGTGCCAGCAGTGAATTAAAGTTGAAGGAGCAGTACTTC. Protein: CASSELKLKEQYF.

The chain carries TRBV21-1 and TRBJ2-7; the table calls TRBD2, which could not be checked here. TRBV21-1 is deemed a pseudogene. This CDR3 is 15 amino acids long. Here the CDR3 reads CASSARTSGDYEQYF. Here the CDR3 DNA reads TGTGCCAGCAGCGCAAGGACTAGCGGAGACTACGAGCAGTACTTC.

The chain uses TRBV5-1 and TRBJ2-3; TRBD2 matches at 14 bases. Trimming took 4 bases from V and 5 from J; bases not matched to a gene: 6. In germline, CDR1 is SGHRS, CDR2 YFSETQ. The CDR3 sequence is 16 residues long. This chain's CDR3 is CASSRGLAGELDTQYF. The CDR3 region has the DNA TGCGCCAGCAGCCGGGGACTAGCGGGAGAGTTAGATACGCAGTATTTT. The full variable domain, in which reference TRBV5-1 and TRBJ2-3 provide the parts outside the CDR3, is KAGVTQTPRYLIKTRGQQVTLSCSPISGHRSVSWYQQTPGQGLQFLFEYFSETQRNKGNFPGRFSGRQFSNSRSEMNVSTLELGDSALYLCASSRGLAGELDTQYFGPGTRLTVL.

V and J are TRBV2 and TRBJ1-6; 7 bases line up with TRBD1. CDR1 and CDR2 (germline): SNHLY, FYNNEI. The CDR3 loop spans 16 amino acids. J lost 3 bases, V lost 8 bases, and 10 bases had no gene match. The CDR3 protein is CASQGVQANYNSPLHF. Here the CDR3 DNA reads TGTGCCAGCCAGGGGGTCCAGGCCAACTATAATTCACCCCTCCACTTT.

V gene TRBV5-4 combines with J gene TRBJ2-1; the D is unclear. Germline V gene sequence: CDR1 SGHNT, CDR2 YYREEE (reference sequence). The CDR3 has 13 amino acids. Trimming shortened V by 1 base and J by 1 base, and 3 bases separated the two germline ends. CDR3 DNA: TGTGCCAGCAGCTTGTCTTCCTACAATGAGCAGTTCTTC. Translated: CASSLSSYNEQFF. Using reference TRBV5-4 and TRBJ2-1 for the parts outside the CDR3, the full variable domain is ETGVTQSPTHLIKTRGQQVTLRCSSQSGHNTVSWYQQALGQGPQFIFQYYREEENGRGNFPPRFSGLQFPNYSSELNVNALELDDSALYLCASSLSSYNEQFFGPGTRLTVL.

The V call is TRBV12-3 or TRBV12-4, the J call TRBJ1-1; D remains unclear. The CDR3 has 12 amino acids. The V gene lost 3 bases and the J gene lost 7 bases, with 9 bases spanning the gap. This CDR3 reads CASSFTWLEAFF. In nucleotides, the CDR3 is TGTGCCAGCAGTTTCACGTGGCTTGAAGCTTTCTTT.

The J gene is TRBJ2-7, the V gene TRBV6-6; 7 nucleotides agree with TRBD1. CDR3 length: 14 amino acids. Germline V gives CDR1 MNHNY, CDR2 SVGAGI (reference sequence). V shed 5 bases and J 2 bases; nucleotides not matched to a gene: 6. CDR3 sequence: CASSLRTGPYEQYF. The CDR3, as DNA: TGTGCCAGCAGTCTAAGGACAGGACCCTACGAGCAGTACTTC.

The chain uses TRBV24-1 and TRBJ2-5; the match to TRBD1 covers 7 bases. V shed 9 bases, J shed 1 base, and the junction held 7 bases outside the gene matches. This CDR3 comprises 14 residues. The germline V gene has CDR1 KGHDR and CDR2 SFDVKD. The CDR3 protein is CATQATGAQETQYF. CDR3 DNA: TGTGCCACCCAAGCTACAGGGGCCCAAGAGACCCAGTACTTC.

In nucleotides, the CDR3 is TGTGCCAGTAGTATTTGGGGTAGCACTGAAGCTTTCTTT. Amino acid sequence: CASSIWGSTEAFF. The genes are TRBV19 and TRBJ1-1, with D unclear. Germline assignment: CDR1 LNHDA and CDR2 SQIVND (reference sequence). The CDR3 runs 13 residues. Trimming shortened V by 3 bases and J by 4 bases, and 9 bases separated the two germline ends.

The J gene is TRBJ2-5, the V gene TRBV13; 13 bases agree with TRBD2. V trimming: 5 bases; J trimming: 5 bases; junction bases outside the gene matches: 5. This CDR3 contains 15 residues. Germline assignment: CDR1 PRHDT and CDR2 FYEKMQ (reference sequence). The CDR3 DNA sequence: TGTGCCAGCAGCCACGGACTAGCGGGAGCTGAGACCCAGTACTTC. Encoded protein: CASSHGLAGAETQYF.

The genes are TRBV15 and TRBJ2-3; TRBD1 matches 10 bases. With V trimmed by 0 bases and J by 14 bases, 2 bases remained unmatched. Germline CDR1 and CDR2: LNHNV and YYDKDF (reference sequence). CDR3 length equals 12 residues. CDR3 sequence: CATSRDRDRGYF. CDR3 DNA: TGTGCCACCAGCAGAGACCGGGACAGGGGGTATTTT.